Sequencing of this TCR beta chain was carried out in a study of brain metastases from non-small cell lung cancer. Study-level findings and limits: T-cell infiltration was lower in brain metastases than primaries (P < 0.001). Expanded T-cell clones appeared in approximately 60% of brain metastases over primaries.

Here immunoSEQ multiplex PCR was the method, and the copy in TCRdb shows in-frame clones only, minus some. The sample lists about 5,000 clones, 70% to 90% occurring once. Turning to this clone: The antigen remains undetermined.

V shed 5 bases and J 1 base; nucleotides not matched to a gene: 1. The CDR3 covers 15 residues. The germline gives CDR1 MNHEY, CDR2 SVGEGT. V usage is TRBV6-2 or TRBV6-3 and J usage is TRBJ2-2; 10 bases are a match to TRBD2. Sequenced sample: tissue from a brain metastasis. This sequence originates from a donor at least 40 years old with non-small cell lung cancer. The CDR3 region is CASSRLAGNTGELFF. The CDR3 nucleotides read TGTGCCAGCAGTAGACTAGCGGGGAACACCGGGGAGCTGTTTTTT.